A single TCR beta chain is shown here with its context. The V end lost 3 bases, the J end lost 2 bases, and 11 bases lay between the germline ends. In germline, CDR1 is LNHDA, CDR2 SQIVND (reference sequence). The CDR3 runs to 14 residues. This entry comes from a study of T cell responses to AZD1222 COVID-19 vaccine. Assay: immunoSEQ multiplex PCR; the TCRdb copy retains only in-frame clones and omits some. Of over 150,000 clones listed, approximately 93% are singletons. V and J are TRBV19 and TRBJ2-7; a weak D match, TRBD2 (5 bases). The clonotype originates from an adult who received the AZD1222 COVID-19 vaccine. Sequencing was performed on peripheral blood, taken 28 days after the second AZD1222 dose. The DNA of the CDR3 is TGTGCCAGTAGTATGGGCCGGGATACCTACGAGCAGTACTTC. Translating it yields CASSMGRDTYEQYF.